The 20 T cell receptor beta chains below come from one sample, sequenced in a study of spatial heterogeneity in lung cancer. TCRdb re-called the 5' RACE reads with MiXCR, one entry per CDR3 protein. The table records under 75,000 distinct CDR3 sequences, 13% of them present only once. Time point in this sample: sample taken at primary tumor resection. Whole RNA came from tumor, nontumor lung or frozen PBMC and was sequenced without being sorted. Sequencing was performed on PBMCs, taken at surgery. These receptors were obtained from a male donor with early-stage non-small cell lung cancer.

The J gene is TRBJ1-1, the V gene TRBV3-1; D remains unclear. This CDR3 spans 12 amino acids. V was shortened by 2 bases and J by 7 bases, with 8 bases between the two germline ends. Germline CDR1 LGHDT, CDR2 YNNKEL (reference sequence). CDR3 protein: CASSQYTDEAFF. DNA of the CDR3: TGTGCCAGCAGCCAATATACGGATGAAGCTTTCTTT.

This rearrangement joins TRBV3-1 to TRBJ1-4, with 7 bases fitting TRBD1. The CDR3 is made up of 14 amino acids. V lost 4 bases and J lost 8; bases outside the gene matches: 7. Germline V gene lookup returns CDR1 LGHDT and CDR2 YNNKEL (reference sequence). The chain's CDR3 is CASSPGTAQEKLFF. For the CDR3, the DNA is TGTGCCAGCAGCCCGGGGACAGCTCAGGAAAAACTGTTTTTT.

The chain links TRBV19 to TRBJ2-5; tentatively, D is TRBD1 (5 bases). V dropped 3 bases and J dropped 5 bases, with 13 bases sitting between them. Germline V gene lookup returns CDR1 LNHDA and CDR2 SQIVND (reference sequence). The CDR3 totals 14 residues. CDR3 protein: CASSIRAGLETQYF. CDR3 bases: TGTGCCAGTAGTATTCGGGCAGGGTTGGAGACCCAGTACTTC.

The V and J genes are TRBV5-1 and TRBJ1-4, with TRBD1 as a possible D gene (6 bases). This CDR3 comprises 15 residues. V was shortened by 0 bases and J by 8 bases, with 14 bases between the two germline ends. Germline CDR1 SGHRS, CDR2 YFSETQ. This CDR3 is CASSLGWGTPEKLFF. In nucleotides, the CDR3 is TGCGCCAGCAGCTTGGGATGGGGGACACCGGAAAAACTGTTTTTT.

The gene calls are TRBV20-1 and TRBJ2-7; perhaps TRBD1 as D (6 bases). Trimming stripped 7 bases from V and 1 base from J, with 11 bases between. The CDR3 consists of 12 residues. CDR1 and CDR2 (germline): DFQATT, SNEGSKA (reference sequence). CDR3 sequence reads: CSDKRGSYEQYF. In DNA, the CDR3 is TGCAGTGATAAGAGGGGGTCCTACGAGCAGTACTTC.

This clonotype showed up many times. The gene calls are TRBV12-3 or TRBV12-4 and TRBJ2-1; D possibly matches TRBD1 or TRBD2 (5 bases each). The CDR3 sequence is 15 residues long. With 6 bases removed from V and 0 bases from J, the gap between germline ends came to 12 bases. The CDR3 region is CASSSWGSSYNEQFF. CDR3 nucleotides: TGTGCCAGCAGCTCATGGGGGAGCTCCTACAATGAGCAGTTCTTC.

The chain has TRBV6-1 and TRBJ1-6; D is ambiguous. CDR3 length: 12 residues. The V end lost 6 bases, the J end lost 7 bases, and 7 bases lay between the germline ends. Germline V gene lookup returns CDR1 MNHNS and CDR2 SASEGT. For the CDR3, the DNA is TGTGCCAGCAGAACTGGGAATTCACCCCTCCACTTT. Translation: CASRTGNSPLHF.

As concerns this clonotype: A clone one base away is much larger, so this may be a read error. CDR3: CASSSEVTRGTEAFF. DNA of the CDR3: TGCGCCAGCAGCTCCGAGGTCACCCGGGGCACTGAAGCTTTCTTT. The gene calls are TRBV5-1 and TRBJ1-1; no clear D. The CDR3 extends over 15 amino acids. Germline values: CDR1 SGHRS, CDR2 YFSETQ. The germline V and J ends were trimmed by 3 bases and 4 bases, with 16 bases remaining between them.

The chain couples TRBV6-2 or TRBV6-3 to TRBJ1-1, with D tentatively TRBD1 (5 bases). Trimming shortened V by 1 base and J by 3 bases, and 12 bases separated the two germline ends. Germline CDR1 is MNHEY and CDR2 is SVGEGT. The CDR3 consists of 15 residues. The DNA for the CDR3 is TGTGCCAGCAGTTACTTTCCGCAGGGCGACACTGAAGCTTTCTTT. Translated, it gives CASSYFPQGDTEAFF.

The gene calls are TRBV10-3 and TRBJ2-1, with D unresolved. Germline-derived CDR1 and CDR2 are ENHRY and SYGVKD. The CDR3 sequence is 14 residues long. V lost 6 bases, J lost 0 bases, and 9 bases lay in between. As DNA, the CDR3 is TGTGCCATCAGCGGGCAGAGCTCCTACAATGAGCAGTTCTTC. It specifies CAISGQSSYNEQFF.

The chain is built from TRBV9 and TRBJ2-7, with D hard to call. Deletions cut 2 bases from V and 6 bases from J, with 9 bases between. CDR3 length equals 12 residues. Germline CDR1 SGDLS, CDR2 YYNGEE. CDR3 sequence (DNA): TGTGCCAGCAGCGTTGACACGGGCGAGCAGTACTTC. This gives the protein CASSVDTGEQYF.

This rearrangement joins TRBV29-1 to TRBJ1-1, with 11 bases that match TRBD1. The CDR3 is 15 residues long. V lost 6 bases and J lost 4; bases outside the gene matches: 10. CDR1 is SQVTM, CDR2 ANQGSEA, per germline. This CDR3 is CSVHGGQGAGTEAFF. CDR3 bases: TGCAGCGTCCATGGTGGACAGGGGGCAGGCACTGAAGCTTTCTTT.

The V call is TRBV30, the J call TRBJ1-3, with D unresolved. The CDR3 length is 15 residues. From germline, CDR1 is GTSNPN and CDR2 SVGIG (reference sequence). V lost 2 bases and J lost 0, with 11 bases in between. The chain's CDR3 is CAWSPGGNSGNTIYF. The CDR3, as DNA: TGTGCCTGGAGTCCCGGCGGAAACTCTGGAAACACCATATATTTT.

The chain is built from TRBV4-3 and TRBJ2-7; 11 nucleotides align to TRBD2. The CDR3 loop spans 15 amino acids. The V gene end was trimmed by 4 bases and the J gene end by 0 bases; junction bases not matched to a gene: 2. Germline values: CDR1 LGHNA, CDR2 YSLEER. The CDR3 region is CASSPGLAASYEQYF. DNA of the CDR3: TGCGCCAGCAGCCCGGGACTAGCGGCCTCCTACGAGCAGTACTTC.

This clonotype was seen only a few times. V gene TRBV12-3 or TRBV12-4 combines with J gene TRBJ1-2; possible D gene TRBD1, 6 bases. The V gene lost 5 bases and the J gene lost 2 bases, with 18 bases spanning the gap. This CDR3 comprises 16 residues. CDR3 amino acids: CASSNVRGPGNYGYTF. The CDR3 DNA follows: TGTGCCAGCAGTAACGTCAGGGGCCCTGGGAACTATGGCTACACCTTC.

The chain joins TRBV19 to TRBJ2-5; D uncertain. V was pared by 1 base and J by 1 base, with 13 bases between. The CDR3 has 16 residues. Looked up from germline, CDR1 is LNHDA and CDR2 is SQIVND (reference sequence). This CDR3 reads CASSIVVTALQETQYF. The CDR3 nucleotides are TGTGCCAGTAGTATAGTAGTTACGGCCCTCCAAGAGACCCAGTACTTC. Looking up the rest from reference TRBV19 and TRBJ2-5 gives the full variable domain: DGGITQSPKYLFRKEGQNVTLSCEQNLNHDAMYWYRQDPGQGLRLIYYSQIVNDFQKGDIAEGYSVSREKKESFPLTVTSAQKNPTAFYLCASSIVVTALQETQYFGPGTRLLVL.

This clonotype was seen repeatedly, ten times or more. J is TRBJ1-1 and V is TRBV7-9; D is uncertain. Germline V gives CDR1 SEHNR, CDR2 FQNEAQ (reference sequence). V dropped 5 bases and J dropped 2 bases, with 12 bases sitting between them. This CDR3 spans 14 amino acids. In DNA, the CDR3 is TGTGCCAGCAGCCGTAGCCACCTCAACACTGAAGCTTTCTTT. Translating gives CASSRSHLNTEAFF.

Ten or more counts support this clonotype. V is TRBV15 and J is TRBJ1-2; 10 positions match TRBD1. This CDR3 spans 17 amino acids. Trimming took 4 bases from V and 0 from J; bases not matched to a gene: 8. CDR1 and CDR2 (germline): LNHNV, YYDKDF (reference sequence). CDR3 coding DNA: TGTGCCACCAGCACCCCGGGACAGGGGCCCTCTAACTATGGCTACACCTTC. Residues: CATSTPGQGPSNYGYTF.

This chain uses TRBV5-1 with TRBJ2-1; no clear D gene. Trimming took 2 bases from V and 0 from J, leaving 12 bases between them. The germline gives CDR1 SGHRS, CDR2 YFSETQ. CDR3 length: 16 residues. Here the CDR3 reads CASSLVGDASYNEQFF. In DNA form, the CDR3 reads TGCGCCAGCAGCTTAGTTGGAGACGCCTCCTACAATGAGCAGTTCTTC.

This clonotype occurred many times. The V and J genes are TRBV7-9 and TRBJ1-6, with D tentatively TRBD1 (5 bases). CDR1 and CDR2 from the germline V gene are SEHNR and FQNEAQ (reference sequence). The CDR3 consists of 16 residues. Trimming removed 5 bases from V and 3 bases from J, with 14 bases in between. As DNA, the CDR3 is TGTGCCAGCAGCCCCCCAGACAGAAACTATAATTCACCCCTCCACTTT. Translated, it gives CASSPPDRNYNSPLHF.